What follows are 9 T cell receptor beta chains derived from one specimen sequenced in a study of CD8+CD57+ T cells in acquired aplastic anemia. Genomic DNA constituted the template upon which TCR beta VDJ and CDR3 profiling was performed. Each CDR3 protein gets one entry after TCRdb re-called the reads with MiXCR. The sample carries 400,000 to 450,000 distinct CDR3 sequences, 65% to 80% recorded once. The specimen was sorted CD4+, CD8+, or CD8+CD57+ T cells (not recorded which) from PBMCs. These receptors originate from a human donor in good health, serving as a control.

Note on this clonotype: Because the CDR3 is missing its conserved closing phenylalanine or tryptophan, this is likely a read error. No DNA is shown, since the ends of the CDR3 on it are uncertain; the CDR3 is the one TCRdb lists. This sequence joins TRBV7-3 and TRBJ2-7; whether TRBD2, the table's D call, matches the DNA was not checked. Germline CDR1 SGHTA, CDR2 FQGTGA. The CDR3 has 13 amino acids, counting both end residues. The CDR3 here is CASSSVGQRNSPL.

This clonotype appeared a few times. This chain links TRBV13 with TRBJ1-1; no definite D call. CDR1 and CDR2 from the germline V gene are PRHDT and FYEKMQ (reference sequence). The CDR3 is 12 residues long. Trimming cost V 5 bases and J 4 bases, with 8 bases left between them. Here the CDR3 DNA reads TGTGCCAGCAGCGCTCAGAGCACTGAAGCTTTCTTT. Translating it yields CASSAQSTEAFF.

The chain links TRBV19 to TRBJ2-5; a weak D match, TRBD1 (6 bases). The germline V gene has CDR1 LNHDA and CDR2 SQIVND (reference sequence). V was pared by 3 bases and J by 5 bases, with 13 bases between. The CDR3 has 14 residues. The CDR3 DNA reads as TGTGCCAGTAGTATGGGGGCCGGCGGGGAGACCCAGTACTTC. Translated: CASSMGAGGETQYF.

In regard to this clonotype: The junction does not match germline at one end; this may be a read error. The V call is TRBV20-1, the J call TRBJ2-7, with D possibly being TRBD1 (7 bases). This CDR3 spans 14 amino acids. Germline loops: CDR1 DFQATT, CDR2 SNEGSKA (reference sequence). The CDR3 nucleotides are TGCAGTGCTAACCCAGGGGGGAACTCCTGCGAGCAGTACTTC. Translated, it gives CSANPGGNSCEQYF.

The CDR3 nucleotides read TGTGCCAGCAGTTACTCAGGAAGCTACGAGCAGTACTTC. This codes for CASSYSGSYEQYF. The rearrangement links TRBV6-2 or TRBV6-3 to TRBJ2-7; D is uncertain. This CDR3 has 13 amino acids. The V gene lost 0 bases and the J gene lost 3 bases, with 6 bases spanning the gap. Germline V lookup: CDR1 MNHEY, CDR2 SVGEGT.

This clonotype occurred once. The CDR3, as DNA: TGCGCCAGCAGCTTGGGTGGCCGAGGGCGTTCACCCCTCCACTTT. This gives the protein CASSLGGRGRSPLHF. The chain employs TRBV5-1 and TRBJ1-6; D unresolved. The ends were cut back, 0 bases at V and 9 bases at J, with 13 bases in the middle. The CDR3 length is 15 residues. Germline assignment: CDR1 SGHRS and CDR2 YFSETQ.

This clonotype has a single count. The chain links TRBV12-3 or TRBV12-4 to TRBJ2-7, with D tentatively TRBD1 (6 bases). Trimming removed 8 bases at V and 5 bases at J, with 16 bases between. This CDR3 is 13 amino acids long. CDR3 nucleotide sequence: TGTGCCAGCGGTTCTTTAGCAGGGGACGAGCAGTACTTC. Translating gives CASGSLAGDEQYF.

The chain couples TRBV7-3 to TRBJ2-2, with D tentatively TRBD1 or TRBD2 (6 bases each). Germline V CDR1 and CDR2: SGHTA, FQGTGA. This CDR3 comprises 13 residues. Trimming shortened V by 5 bases and J by 8 bases, and 12 bases separated the two germline ends. Written as DNA, the CDR3 is TGTGCCAGCAGCGTTGGAGGGGGGGGGGAGCTGTTTTTT. Its translation: CASSVGGGGELFF. The variable domain in full, with the rest retrieved from reference TRBV7-3 and TRBJ2-2, is GAGVSQTPSNKVTEKGKYVELRCDPISGHTALYWYRQSLGQGPEFLIYFQGTGAADDSGLPNDRFFAVRPEGSVSTLKIQRTERGDSAVYLCASSVGGGGELFFGEGSRLTVL.

The chain recombines TRBV9 with TRBJ1-6, with D possibly matching TRBD1 (5 bases). This CDR3 contains 16 residues. Trimming cost V 0 bases and J 13 bases, with 20 bases left between them. Germline V gene sequence: CDR1 SGDLS, CDR2 YYNGEE. As DNA, the CDR3 is TGTGCCAGCAGCGTAGGCGCGTCTGGGGCCAACGTCCCCCTCCACTTT. This translates into CASSVGASGANVPLHF.